The source of this T cell receptor beta chain is a study of T-cell reconstitution after alpha-beta-depleted transplantation in children. This CDR3 region has 18 residues. CDR1 is SGHTA and CDR2 is FQGTGA in the germline V gene. Unmatched junction bases numbered 10, after V lost 1 base and J lost 0 bases. In this sample, this clonotype turned up many times. Its antigen is unknown. Study observations and caveats: Alpha-beta T cells about two months after transplant reportedly derived from several hundred expanded graft clones. Surviving recipient T cells and thymic progenitors produced the high day-60 TCRbeta diversity seen in some patients.

Preparing the TCRbeta library involved the use of unique molecular identifiers. TCRdb passed the PCR reads through MiXCR, listing each CDR3 protein once. The table lists some 200,000 distinct CDR3 sequences, approximately 6.8% of them singletons. This sequence originates from a girl under two years old with combined immunodeficiency, due to receive a stem cell transplant. V and J are TRBV7-3 and TRBJ2-5; 8 bases map to TRBD1. The material sequenced was PBMCs, taken before TCRalphabeta/CD19-depleted stem cell transplant. The CDR3 DNA reads TGTGCCAGCAGCTTAAAAGGGACAGGTCGAGGGTACCAAGAGACCCAGTACTTC. It yields the protein CASSLKGTGRGYQETQYF.